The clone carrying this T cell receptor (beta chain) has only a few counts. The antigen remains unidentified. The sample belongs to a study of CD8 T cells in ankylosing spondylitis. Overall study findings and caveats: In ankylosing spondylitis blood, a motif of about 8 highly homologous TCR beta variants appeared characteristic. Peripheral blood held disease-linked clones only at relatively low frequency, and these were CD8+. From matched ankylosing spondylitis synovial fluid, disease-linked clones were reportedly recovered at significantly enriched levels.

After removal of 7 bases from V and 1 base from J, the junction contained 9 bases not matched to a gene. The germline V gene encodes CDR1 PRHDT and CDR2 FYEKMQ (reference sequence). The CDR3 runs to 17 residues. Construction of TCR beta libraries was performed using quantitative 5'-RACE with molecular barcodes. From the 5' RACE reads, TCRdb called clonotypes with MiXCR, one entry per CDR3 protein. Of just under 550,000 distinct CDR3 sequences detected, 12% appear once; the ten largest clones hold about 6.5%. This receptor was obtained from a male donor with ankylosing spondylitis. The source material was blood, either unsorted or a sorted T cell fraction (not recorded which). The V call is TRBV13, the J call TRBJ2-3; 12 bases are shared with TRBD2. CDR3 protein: CASTPRLAGEGTDTQYF. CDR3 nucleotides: TGTGCCAGCACCCCCCGACTAGCGGGAGAAGGCACAGATACGCAGTATTTT.